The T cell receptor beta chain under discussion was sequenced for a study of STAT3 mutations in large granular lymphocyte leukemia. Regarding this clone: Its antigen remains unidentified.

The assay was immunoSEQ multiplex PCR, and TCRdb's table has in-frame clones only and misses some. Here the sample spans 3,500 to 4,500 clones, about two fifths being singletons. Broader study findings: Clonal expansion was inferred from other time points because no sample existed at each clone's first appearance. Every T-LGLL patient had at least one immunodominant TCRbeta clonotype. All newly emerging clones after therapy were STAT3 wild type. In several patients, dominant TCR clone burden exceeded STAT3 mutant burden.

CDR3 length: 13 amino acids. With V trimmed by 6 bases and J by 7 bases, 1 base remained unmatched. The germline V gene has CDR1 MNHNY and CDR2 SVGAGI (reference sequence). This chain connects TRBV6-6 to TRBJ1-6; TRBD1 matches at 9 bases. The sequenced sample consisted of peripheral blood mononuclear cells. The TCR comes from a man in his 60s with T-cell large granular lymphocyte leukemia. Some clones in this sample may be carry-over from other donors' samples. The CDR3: CASRTGGNSPLHF. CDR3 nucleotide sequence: TGTGCCAGCAGGACAGGGGGAAATTCACCCCTCCACTTT.